This T cell receptor beta chain was sequenced in a study of shared clonotypes between healthy human individuals. Study overall: Three CD4 naive, three CD4 memory, two CD8 naive and one CD8 memory plate were used per donor.

The method was immunoSEQ multiplex PCR; TCRdb's version includes in-frame clones alone and lacks a portion of them. Altogether 2 million to 3 million clones are present, more than 80% being singletons, with the ten largest covering about 0.13%. Between the trimmed V and J ends, which lost 5 bases and 5 bases, there was a span of 6 bases. Germline assignment: CDR1 DFQATT and CDR2 SNEGSKA (reference sequence). The CDR3 runs to 11 residues. This receptor was taken from a man aged 18 to 30 in good health. The chain links TRBV20-1 to TRBJ1-4; no firm D call. Sequencing used naive CD4+ T cells sorted from blood. The sample's subset: CD45RA+ positively selected. CDR3: CSAASNEKLFF. The CDR3 DNA is TGCAGTGCTGCCTCCAATGAAAAACTGTTTTTT.